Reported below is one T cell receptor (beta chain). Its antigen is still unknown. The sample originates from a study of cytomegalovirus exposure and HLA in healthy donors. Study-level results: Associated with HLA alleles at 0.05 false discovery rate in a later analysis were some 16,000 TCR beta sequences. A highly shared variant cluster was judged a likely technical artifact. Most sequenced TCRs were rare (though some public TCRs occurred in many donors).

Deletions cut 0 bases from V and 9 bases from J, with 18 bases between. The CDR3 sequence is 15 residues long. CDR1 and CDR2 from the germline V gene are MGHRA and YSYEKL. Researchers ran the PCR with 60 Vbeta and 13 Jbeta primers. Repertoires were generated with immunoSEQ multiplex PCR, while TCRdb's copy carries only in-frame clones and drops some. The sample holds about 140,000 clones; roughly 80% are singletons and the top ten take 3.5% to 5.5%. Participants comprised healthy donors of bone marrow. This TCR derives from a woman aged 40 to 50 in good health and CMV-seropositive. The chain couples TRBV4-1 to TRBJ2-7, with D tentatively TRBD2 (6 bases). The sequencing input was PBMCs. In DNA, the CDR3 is TGCGCCAGCAGCCAAGAGGACGGGAGATTCGAGGGGCAGTACTTC. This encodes CASSQEDGRFEGQYF.